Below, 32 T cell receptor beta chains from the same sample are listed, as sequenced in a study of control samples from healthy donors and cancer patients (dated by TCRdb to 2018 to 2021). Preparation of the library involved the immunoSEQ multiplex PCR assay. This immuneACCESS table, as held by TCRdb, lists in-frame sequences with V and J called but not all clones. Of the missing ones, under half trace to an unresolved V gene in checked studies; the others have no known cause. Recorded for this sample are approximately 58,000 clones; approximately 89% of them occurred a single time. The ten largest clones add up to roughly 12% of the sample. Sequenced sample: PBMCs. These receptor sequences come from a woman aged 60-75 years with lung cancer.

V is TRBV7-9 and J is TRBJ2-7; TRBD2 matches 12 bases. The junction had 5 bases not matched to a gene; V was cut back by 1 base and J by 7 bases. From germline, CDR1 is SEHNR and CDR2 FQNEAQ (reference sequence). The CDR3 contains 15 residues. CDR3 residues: CASSLDLAGGLEQYF. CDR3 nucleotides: TGTGCCAGCAGCTTAGATCTAGCGGGAGGGCTGGAGCAGTACTTC.

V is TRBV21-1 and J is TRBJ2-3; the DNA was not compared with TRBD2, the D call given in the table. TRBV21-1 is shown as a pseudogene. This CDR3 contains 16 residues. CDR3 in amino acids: CASSKVAARPTDTQYF. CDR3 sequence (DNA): TGTGCCAGCAGCAAAGTGGCTGCTAGACCTACAGATACGCAGTATTTT.

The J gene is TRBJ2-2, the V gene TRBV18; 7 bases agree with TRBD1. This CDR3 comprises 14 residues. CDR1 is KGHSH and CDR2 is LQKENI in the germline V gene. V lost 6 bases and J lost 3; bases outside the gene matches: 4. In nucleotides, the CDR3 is TGTGCCAGCTCGACAGGGCTCGACACCGGGGAGCTGTTTTTT. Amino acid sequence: CASSTGLDTGELFF.

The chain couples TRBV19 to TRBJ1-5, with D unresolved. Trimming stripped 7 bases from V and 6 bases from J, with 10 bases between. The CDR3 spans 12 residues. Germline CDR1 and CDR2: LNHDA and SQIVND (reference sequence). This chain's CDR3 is CASTGIGQPQHF. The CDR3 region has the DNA TGTGCCAGTACGGGAATTGGTCAGCCCCAGCATTTT. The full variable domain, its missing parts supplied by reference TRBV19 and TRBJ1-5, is DGGITQSPKYLFRKEGQNVTLSCEQNLNHDAMYWYRQDPGQGLRLIYYSQIVNDFQKGDIAEGYSVSREKKESFPLTVTSAQKNPTAFYLCASTGIGQPQHFGDGTRLSIL.

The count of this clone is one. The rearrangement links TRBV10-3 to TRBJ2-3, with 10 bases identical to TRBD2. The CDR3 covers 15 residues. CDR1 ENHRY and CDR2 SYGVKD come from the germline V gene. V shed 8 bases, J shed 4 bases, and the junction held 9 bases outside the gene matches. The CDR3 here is CAISPTGTSADTQYF. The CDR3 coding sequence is TGTGCCATCTCTCCGACCGGGACTAGCGCAGATACGCAGTATTTT.

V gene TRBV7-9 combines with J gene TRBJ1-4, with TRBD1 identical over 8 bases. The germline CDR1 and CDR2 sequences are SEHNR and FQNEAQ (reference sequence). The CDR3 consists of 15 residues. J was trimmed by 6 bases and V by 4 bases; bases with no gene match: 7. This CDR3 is CASSSGDRGDEKLFF. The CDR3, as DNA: TGTGCCAGCAGCTCGGGTGACAGGGGAGATGAAAAACTGTTTTTT.

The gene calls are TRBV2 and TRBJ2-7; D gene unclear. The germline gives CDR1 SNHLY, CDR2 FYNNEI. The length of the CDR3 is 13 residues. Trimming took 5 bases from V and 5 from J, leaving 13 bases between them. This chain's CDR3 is CASSLKGPHEQYF. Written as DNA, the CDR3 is TGTGCCAGCAGTCTCAAAGGGCCCCACGAGCAGTACTTC.

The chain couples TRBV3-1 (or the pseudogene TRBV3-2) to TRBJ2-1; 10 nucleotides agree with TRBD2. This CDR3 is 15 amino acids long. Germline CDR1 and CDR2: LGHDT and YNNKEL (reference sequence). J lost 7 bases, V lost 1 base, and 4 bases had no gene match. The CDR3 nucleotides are TGTGCCAGCAGCCAAGGACCTAGCGGGAGAAATGAGCAGTTCTTC. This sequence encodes CASSQGPSGRNEQFF.

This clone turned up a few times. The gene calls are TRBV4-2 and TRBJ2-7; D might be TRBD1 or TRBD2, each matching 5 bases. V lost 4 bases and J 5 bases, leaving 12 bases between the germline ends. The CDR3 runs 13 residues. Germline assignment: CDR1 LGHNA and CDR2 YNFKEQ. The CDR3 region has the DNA TGTGCCAGCAGCCTCGTGGGGGAACACGAGCAGTACTTC. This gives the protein CASSLVGEHEQYF.

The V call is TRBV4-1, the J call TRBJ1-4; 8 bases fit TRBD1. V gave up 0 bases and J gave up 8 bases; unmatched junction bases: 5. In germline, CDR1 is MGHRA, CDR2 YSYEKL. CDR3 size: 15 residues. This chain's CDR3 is CASSQEGTGSEKLFF. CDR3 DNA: TGCGCCAGCAGCCAAGAGGGGACAGGTAGCGAAAAACTGTTTTTT.

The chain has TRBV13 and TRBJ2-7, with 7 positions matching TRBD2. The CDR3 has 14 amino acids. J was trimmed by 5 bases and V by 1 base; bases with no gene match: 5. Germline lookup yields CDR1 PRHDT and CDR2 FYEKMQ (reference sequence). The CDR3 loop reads CASSLDGRTHEQYF. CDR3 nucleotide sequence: TGTGCCAGCAGCTTAGACGGGAGGACCCACGAGCAGTACTTC. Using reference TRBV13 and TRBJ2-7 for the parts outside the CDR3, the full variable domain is AAGVIQSPRHLIKEKRETATLKCYPIPRHDTVYWYQQGPGQDPQFLISFYEKMQSDKGSIPDRFSAQQFSDYHSELNMSSLELGDSALYFCASSLDGRTHEQYFGPGTRLTVT.

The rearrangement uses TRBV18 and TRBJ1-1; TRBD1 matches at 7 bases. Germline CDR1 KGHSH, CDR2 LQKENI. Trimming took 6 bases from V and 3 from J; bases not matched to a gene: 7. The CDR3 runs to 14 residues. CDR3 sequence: CASSLTGFDTEAFF. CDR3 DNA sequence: TGTGCCAGCTCGCTGACAGGGTTTGACACTGAAGCTTTCTTT.

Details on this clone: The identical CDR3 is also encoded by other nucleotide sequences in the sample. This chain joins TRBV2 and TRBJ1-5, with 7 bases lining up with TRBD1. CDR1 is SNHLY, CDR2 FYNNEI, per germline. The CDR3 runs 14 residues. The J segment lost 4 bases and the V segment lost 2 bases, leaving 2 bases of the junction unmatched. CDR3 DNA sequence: TGTGCCAGCAGTGAACAGGGGGGAAATCAGCCCCAGCATTTT. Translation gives CASSEQGGNQPQHF.

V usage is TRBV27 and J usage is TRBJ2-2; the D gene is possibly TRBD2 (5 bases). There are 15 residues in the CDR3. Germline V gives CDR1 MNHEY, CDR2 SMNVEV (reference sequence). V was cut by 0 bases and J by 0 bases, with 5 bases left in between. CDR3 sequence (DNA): TGTGCCAGCAGTTTATCCGGGGCGAACACCGGGGAGCTGTTTTTT. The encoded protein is CASSLSGANTGELFF.

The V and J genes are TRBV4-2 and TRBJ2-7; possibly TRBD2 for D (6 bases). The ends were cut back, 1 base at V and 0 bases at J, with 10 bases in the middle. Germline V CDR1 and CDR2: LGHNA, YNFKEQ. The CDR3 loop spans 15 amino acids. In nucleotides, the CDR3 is TGTGCCAGCAGCCAAGTCGTGGGAGGCTCCTACGAGCAGTACTTC. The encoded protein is CASSQVVGGSYEQYF.

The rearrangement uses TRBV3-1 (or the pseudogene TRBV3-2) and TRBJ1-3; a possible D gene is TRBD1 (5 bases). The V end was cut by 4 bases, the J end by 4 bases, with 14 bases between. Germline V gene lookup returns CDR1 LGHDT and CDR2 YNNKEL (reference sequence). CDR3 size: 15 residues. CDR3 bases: TGTGCCAGCAGCCCTCCCCGGACAAGAGGAAACACCATATATTTT. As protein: CASSPPRTRGNTIYF.

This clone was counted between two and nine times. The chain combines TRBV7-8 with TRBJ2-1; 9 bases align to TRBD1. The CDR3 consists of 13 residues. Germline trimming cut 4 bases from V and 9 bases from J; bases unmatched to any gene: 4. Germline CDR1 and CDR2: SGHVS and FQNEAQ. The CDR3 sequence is CASSSDRGGEQFF. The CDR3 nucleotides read TGTGCCAGCAGCTCGGACAGGGGAGGTGAGCAGTTCTTC. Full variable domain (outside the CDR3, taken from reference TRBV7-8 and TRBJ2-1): GAGVSQSPRYKVAKRGQDVALRCDPISGHVSLFWYQQALGQGPEFLTYFQNEAQLDKSGLPSDRFFAERPEGSVSTLKIQRTQQEDSAVYLCASSSDRGGEQFFGPGTRLTVL.

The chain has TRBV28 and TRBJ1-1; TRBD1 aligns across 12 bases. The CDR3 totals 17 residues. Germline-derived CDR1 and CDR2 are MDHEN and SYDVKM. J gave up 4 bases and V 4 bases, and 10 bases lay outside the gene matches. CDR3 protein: CASSYPGQGARATEAFF. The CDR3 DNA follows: TGTGCCAGCAGTTATCCGGGACAGGGGGCGCGTGCCACTGAAGCTTTCTTT.

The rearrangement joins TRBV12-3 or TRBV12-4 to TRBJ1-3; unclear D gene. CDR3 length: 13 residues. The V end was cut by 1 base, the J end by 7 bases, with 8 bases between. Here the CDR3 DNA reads TGTGCCAGCAGTTTAGGGGGAGGCAACACCATATATTTT. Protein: CASSLGGGNTIYF.

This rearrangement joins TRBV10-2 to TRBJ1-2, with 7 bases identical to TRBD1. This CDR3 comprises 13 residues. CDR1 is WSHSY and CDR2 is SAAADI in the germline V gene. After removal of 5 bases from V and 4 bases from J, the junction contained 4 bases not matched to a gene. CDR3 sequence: CASSQQGSYGYTF. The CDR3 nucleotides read TGCGCCAGCAGTCAACAGGGGTCCTATGGCTACACCTTC.

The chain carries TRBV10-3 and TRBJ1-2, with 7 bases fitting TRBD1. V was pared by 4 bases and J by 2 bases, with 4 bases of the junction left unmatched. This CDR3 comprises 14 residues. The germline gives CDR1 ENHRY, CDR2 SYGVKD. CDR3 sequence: CAISVGTENYGYTF. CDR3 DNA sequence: TGTGCCATCAGTGTTGGGACAGAGAACTATGGCTACACCTTC.

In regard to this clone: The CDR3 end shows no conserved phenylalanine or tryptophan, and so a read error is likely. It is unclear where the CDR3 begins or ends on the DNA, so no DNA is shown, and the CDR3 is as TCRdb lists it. The CDR3 here is CATSDFEGD. The chain links TRBV24-1 to TRBJ2-7; the table's D call, TRBD1, was not checked against the DNA. The CDR3 is 9 residues long, ends included. Germline V CDR1 and CDR2: KGHDR, SFDVKD.

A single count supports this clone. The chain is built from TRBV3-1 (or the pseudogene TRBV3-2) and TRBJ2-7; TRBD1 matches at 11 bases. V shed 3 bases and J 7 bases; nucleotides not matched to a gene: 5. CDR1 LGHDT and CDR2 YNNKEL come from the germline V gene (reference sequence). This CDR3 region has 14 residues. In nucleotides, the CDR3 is TGTGCCAGCAGCCACGGACAGGGGGCAGGAGAGCAGTACTTC. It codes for CASSHGQGAGEQYF.

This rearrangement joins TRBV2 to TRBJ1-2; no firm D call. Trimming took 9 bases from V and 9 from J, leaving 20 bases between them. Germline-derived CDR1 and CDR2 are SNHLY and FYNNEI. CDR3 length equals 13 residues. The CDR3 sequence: CARTPGGAMSYTF. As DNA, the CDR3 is TGTGCCAGAACCCCGGGAGGTGCGATGAGCTACACCTTC.

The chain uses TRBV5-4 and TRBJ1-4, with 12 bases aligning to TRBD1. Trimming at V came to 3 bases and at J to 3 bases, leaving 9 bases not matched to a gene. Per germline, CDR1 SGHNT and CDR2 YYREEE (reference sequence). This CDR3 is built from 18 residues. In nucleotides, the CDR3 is TGTGCCAGCAGCTCCGGGGTGGGACAGGGGGCAGCTAATGAAAAACTGTTTTTT. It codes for CASSSGVGQGAANEKLFF.

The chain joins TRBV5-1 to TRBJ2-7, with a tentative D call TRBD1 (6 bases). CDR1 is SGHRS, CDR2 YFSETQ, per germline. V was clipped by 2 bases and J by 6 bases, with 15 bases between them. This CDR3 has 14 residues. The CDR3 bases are TGCGCCAGCAGCTTAGGGGCAGGGGCGAGCGAGCAGTACTTC. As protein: CASSLGAGASEQYF.

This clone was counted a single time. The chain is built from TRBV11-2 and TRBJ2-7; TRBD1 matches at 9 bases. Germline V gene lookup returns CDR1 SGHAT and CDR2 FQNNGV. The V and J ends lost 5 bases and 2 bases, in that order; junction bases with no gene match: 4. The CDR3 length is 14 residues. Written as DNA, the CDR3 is TGTGCCAGCAGCCGCGGGACAGGGCCCTACGAGCAGTACTTC. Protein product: CASSRGTGPYEQYF.

The CDR3 region has the DNA TGCGCCAGCAGCGTAGGGACTACGAGTGGGGGATACAATGAGCAGTTCTTC. Its protein is CASSVGTTSGGYNEQFF. The chain carries TRBV5-1 and TRBJ2-1; TRBD2 matches at 7 bases. This CDR3 is built from 17 residues. Trimming at V came to 4 bases and at J to 4 bases, leaving 14 bases not matched to a gene. The germline V gene encodes CDR1 SGHRS and CDR2 YFSETQ.

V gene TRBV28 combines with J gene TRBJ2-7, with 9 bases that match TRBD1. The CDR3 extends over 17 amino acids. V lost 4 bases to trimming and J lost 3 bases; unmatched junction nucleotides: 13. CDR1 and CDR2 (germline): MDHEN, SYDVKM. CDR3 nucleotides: TGTGCCAGCAGTTCCCCTTTAGGGGGGACAGGGTTCTACGAGCAGTACTTC. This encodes CASSSPLGGTGFYEQYF.

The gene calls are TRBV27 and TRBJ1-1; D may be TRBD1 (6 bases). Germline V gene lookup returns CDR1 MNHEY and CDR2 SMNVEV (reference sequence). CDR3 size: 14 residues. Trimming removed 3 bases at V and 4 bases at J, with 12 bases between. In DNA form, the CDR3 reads TGTGCCAGCAGTTTGCTTCAGGGGAGCACTGAAGCTTTCTTT. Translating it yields CASSLLQGSTEAFF.

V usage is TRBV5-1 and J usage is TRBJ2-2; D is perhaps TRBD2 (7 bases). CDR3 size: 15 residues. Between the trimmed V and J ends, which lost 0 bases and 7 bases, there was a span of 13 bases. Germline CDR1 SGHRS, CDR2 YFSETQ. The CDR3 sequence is CASSLAGGLGGELFF. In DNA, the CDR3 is TGCGCCAGCAGCTTGGCCGGGGGGCTTGGCGGGGAGCTGTTTTTT.

The CDR3 nucleotides read TGTGCCAGCAGCTTCGGACGGCGGGCCCCCTACGAGCAGTACTTC. The encoded protein is CASSFGRRAPYEQYF. The rearrangement uses TRBV5-6 and TRBJ2-7; D perhaps matches TRBD2 (5 bases). The CDR3 has 15 amino acids. Deletions cut 2 bases from V and 2 bases from J, with 14 bases between. CDR1 and CDR2 from the germline V gene are SGHDT and YYEEEE.